A single T cell receptor beta chain is shown here with its context. Its target is unknown. This entry is derived from a study of cytomegalovirus exposure and HLA in healthy donors. Study results and limitations: The study recorded 150 to 200 TCR beta chains that were cytomegalovirus-associated.

PCR involved 60 Vbeta and 13 Jbeta primers. The data were produced by immunoSEQ multiplex PCR, yet TCRdb's version contains in-frame clones alone and is incomplete. The sample shows about 150,000 clones, about 85% of them seen only once. Trimming took off 2 bases at V and 3 bases at J, with 5 bases between the two ends. Germline loops: CDR1 GTSNPN, CDR2 SVGIG (reference sequence). The CDR3 spans 11 residues. The chain recombines TRBV30 with TRBJ2-7; D ambiguous. The sequenced sample consisted of PBMCs. This TCR was sampled from a man aged 18 to 30 in good health and CMV-seronegative. The CDR3, as DNA: TGTGCCTGGAGTTACAGCTACGAGCAGTACTTC. Translating it yields CAWSYSYEQYF.